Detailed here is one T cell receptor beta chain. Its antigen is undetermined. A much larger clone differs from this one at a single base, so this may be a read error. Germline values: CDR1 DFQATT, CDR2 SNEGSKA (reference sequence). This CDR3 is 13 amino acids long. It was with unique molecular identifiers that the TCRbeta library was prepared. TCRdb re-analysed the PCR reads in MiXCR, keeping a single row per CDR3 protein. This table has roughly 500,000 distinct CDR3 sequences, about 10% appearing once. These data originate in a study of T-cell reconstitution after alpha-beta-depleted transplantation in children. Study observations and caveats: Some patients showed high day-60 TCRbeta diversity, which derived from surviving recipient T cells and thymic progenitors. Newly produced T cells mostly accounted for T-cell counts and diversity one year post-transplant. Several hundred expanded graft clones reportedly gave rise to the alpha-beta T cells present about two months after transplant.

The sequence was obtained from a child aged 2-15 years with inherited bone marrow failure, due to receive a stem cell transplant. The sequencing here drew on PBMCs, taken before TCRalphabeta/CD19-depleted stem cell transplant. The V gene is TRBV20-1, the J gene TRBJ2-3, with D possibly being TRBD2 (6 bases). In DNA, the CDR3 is TGCGGTGCTAGTTGGAGGGACACAGATACGCAGTATTTT. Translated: CGASWRDTDTQYF.